This is a list of T cell receptor beta chains from one sample in a study of T cells after yellow fever vaccination. TCRdb re-called the 5' RACE reads through MiXCR, storing one row per CDR3 protein. The sample includes more than 250,000 distinct CDR3 sequences, approximately 7% of them seen just once. The source material was PBMCs, sampled around 45 days after the first yellow fever vaccination. These receptor sequences come from a man aged 18 to 29 who received the YFV17D yellow fever vaccine. Both conserved end residues are part of each CDR3. Fields, in order: D gene, clone size, V gene, J gene, CDR3 DNA, CDR3 protein. D genes are given only for firm matches. Clone size appears in some rows only: once, few, many, or a class for an expanded clone.

.	.	TRBV4-3	TRBJ1-2	TGCGCCAGCAGCCAAGAGGGTAGAGGCTACACCTTC	CASSQEGRGYTF
.	few	TRBV4-3	TRBJ1-2	TGCGCCAGCAGCCACGACAGCCGAGGGGGCTATGGCTACACCTTC	CASSHDSRGGYGYTF
TRBD2	.	TRBV20-1	TRBJ2-7	TGCTGTGCTAGAGCTGCGGAGGGAGGGGCCTACGAGCAGTACTTC	CCARAAEGGAYEQYF
.	many	TRBV4-3	TRBJ1-1	TGCGCCAGCAGCCAAGTAGCGAACACTGAAGCTTTCTTT	CASSQVANTEAFF
.	.	TRBV6-2/TRBV6-3	TRBJ2-1	TGTGCCAGCAGTTACTCGAGCCAAGGGGGAAGCTCCTACAATGAGCAGTTCTTC	CASSYSSQGGSSYNEQFF
TRBD2	.	TRBV5-1	TRBJ2-3	TGCGCCAGCAGCTCCTTCGGGGGGATGGATACGCAGTATTTT	CASSSFGGMDTQYF
.	few	TRBV5-5	TRBJ1-2	TGTGCCAGCAGCTTGCAGGTCGCGGCAGGCTATGGCTACACCTTC	CASSLQVAAGYGYTF
TRBD2	few	TRBV24-1	TRBJ2-1	TGTGCCACCAGTGATCCACTAGCGGGGTTTAATGAGCAGTTCTTC	CATSDPLAGFNEQFF
TRBD1	few	TRBV20-1	TRBJ2-7	TGCAGTGCGTCACAGGGGAAGCCGGGCGAGCAGTACTTC	CSASQGKPGEQYF
.	.	TRBV5-1	TRBJ2-5	TGCGCCAGCAGCTTGGTATCAGGGGAGGCGGAGACCCAGTACTTC	CASSLVSGEAETQYF
TRBD2	.	TRBV5-1	TRBJ2-3	TGCGCCAGCAGCTTGGGAACTAGCGGGGGTGGAGATACGCAGTATTTT	CASSLGTSGGGDTQYF
.	few	TRBV5-5	TRBJ2-7	TGTGCCAGCAGCTCCGTGAGAATATCCTACGAGCAGTACTTC	CASSSVRISYEQYF
.	.	TRBV11-2	TRBJ1-2	TGTGCCAGCAGCTTAGAAGTCTCGGGACGGCCGAGGCCATGGGGCTACACCTTC	CASSLEVSGRPRPWGYTF
TRBD1	few	TRBV20-1	TRBJ1-1	TGCAGTGCCAGGACGGGCAGGGGGCTATTGAACACTGAAGCTTTCTTT	CSARTGRGLLNTEAFF
.	many	TRBV4-1	TRBJ1-2	TGCGCCAGCAGCCAAGATACCGGACTGGTATACTATGGCTACACCTTC	CASSQDTGLVYYGYTF
.	many	TRBV6-2/TRBV6-3	TRBJ2-7	TGTGCCAGCAGTTACTCTGTCGGATCACACTACGAGCAGTACTTC	CASSYSVGSHYEQYF
.	few	TRBV4-1	TRBJ1-1	TGCGCCAGCAGCCAAGTACCGGGGGCATTGGTAGCTTTCTTT	CASSQVPGALVAFF
.	.	TRBV27	TRBJ2-3	TGTGCCAGCAGAACTAATCCGCTCACAGATACGCAGTATTTT	CASRTNPLTDTQYF
TRBD2	.	TRBV12-3/TRBV12-4	TRBJ2-5	TGTGCCAGCACCTTAAATAGCGGGGGGGCAGAGATCCAGTACTTC	CASTLNSGGAEIQYF
.	few	TRBV7-2	TRBJ1-2	TGTGCCAGCAGCCAAACTGGGGGCAATGGCTACACCTTC	CASSQTGGNGYTF
TRBD2	many	TRBV12-3/TRBV12-4	TRBJ2-5	TGTGCCAGCACCTTAGCGGGGGGAAAAGAGACCCAGTACTTC	CASTLAGGKETQYF
.	many	TRBV5-1	TRBJ1-2	TGCGCCAGCAGCCCGGACGGGAACTATGGCTACACCTTC	CASSPDGNYGYTF
TRBD1	.	TRBV7-2	TRBJ2-1	TGTGCCAGCAGCCCAGCGGACAGGTGGGGTGAGCAGTTCTTC	CASSPADRWGEQFF
.	.	TRBV12-3/TRBV12-4	TRBJ1-6	TGTGCCAGCACCACAGGGACGGGGTTCTATAATTCACCCCTCCACTTT	CASTTGTGFYNSPLHF
.	.	TRBV5-1	TRBJ1-2	TGCGCCAGCAGCTGGGGGGAATATGGCTACACCTTC	CASSWGEYGYTF
TRBD2	.	TRBV20-1	TRBJ2-3	TGCAGTGCTAGACCAGCGGGGTCGAGAGATACGCAGTATTTT	CSARPAGSRDTQYF
.	.	TRBV4-1	TRBJ2-4	TGCGCCAGCAGCCAAGATCGGGCGGGCCCTAAAAACATTCAGTACTTC	CASSQDRAGPKNIQYF
TRBD1	.	TRBV28	TRBJ2-1	TGTGCCAGCTCAACTTGGGACAGGGAAGCTGTCAATGAGCAGTTCTTC	CASSTWDREAVNEQFF
.	.	TRBV4-1	TRBJ1-6	TGCGCCAGCAGCCAAGTTGCACCCGGGATGCCCCTCCACTTT	CASSQVAPGMPLHF
TRBD1	.	TRBV7-6	TRBJ2-3	TGTGCCAGCACCCGGACAGGGGAAAACACAGATACGCAGTATTTT	CASTRTGENTDTQYF
.	.	TRBV6-5	TRBJ1-1	TGTGCCAGCAGTTACACAGCCAGGGCTGAAGCTTTCTTT	CASSYTARAEAFF
TRBD1	.	TRBV20-1	TRBJ1-2	TGCAGTGCTTGGGACAGCTATGGCTACACCTTC	CSAWDSYGYTF
TRBD1	few	TRBV3-1	TRBJ2-7	TGTGCCAGCAGCCGGCCGGGACAGGGGTCCTACGAGCAGTACTTC	CASSRPGQGSYEQYF
.	.	TRBV11-1	TRBJ1-1	TGTGCCAGCGGCACTAGGGACCGTAACACTGAAGCTTTCTTT	CASGTRDRNTEAFF
TRBD2	.	TRBV20-1	TRBJ2-5	TGCAGTGCTAGAGATCTGGGACTAGCGGGGTCGGGGACCCAGTACTTC	CSARDLGLAGSGTQYF
.	.	TRBV5-4	TRBJ1-3	TGTGCCAGCAGCTGGGGCAACTCTGGAAACACCATATATTTT	CASSWGNSGNTIYF
.	many	TRBV6-1	TRBJ2-3	TGTGCCAGCAGGAGGACCCACCCAAGGGGGACAGATACGCAGTATTTT	CASRRTHPRGTDTQYF
.	.	TRBV6-2/TRBV6-3	TRBJ1-5	TGTGCCAGCCCGGGGGGACCACAAGGTCAGCCCCAGCATTTT	CASPGGPQGQPQHF
TRBD1	.	TRBV6-2/TRBV6-3	TRBJ1-2	TGTGCCAGCAGTTACTCGGGGGACAGAGAAGCTAACTATGGCTACACCTTC	CASSYSGDREANYGYTF
.	many	TRBV5-4	TRBJ2-1	TGTGCCAGCAGCTTGGGTGCAACAGGTATGGCCTTC	CASSLGATGMAF
.	few	TRBV6-6	TRBJ1-4	TGTGCCAGCAGCTCCGGTGGAAATTTCGTGTTTTTT	CASSSGGNFVFF
.	.	TRBV12-3/TRBV12-4	TRBJ2-7	TGTGCCAGCAGTTCGGGACACAGCTACGAGCAGTACTTC	CASSSGHSYEQYF
.	few	TRBV19	TRBJ1-2	TGTGCCACCGGAATGGGACCTTATGGCTACACCTTC	CATGMGPYGYTF
TRBD1	many	TRBV7-8	TRBJ2-3	TGTGCCAGCAGCTTATTGGACAGGTTCTTCACAGATACGCAGTATTTT	CASSLLDRFFTDTQYF
.	.	TRBV5-6	TRBJ1-2	TGTGCCAGCAGCTTGGGCCAGGGGCTCTCCTATGGCTACACCTTC	CASSLGQGLSYGYTF
TRBD2	few	TRBV6-5	TRBJ2-1	TGTGCCAGCAGTCCCTCCGGGCGGGGGGGCCAGGACAATGAGCAGTTCTTC	CASSPSGRGGQDNEQFF
.	few	TRBV14	TRBJ2-1	TGTGCCAGCAGCCAATCCCTTTGGGGGGCCTCCTACAATGAGCAGTTCTTC	CASSQSLWGASYNEQFF
TRBD1	.	TRBV6-5	TRBJ1-2	TGTGCCAGCAGTTACACCTCAGGGGGCGGCTACACCTTC	CASSYTSGGGYTF
TRBD1	.	TRBV20-1	TRBJ1-1	TGCAGTGCCAACACAGGGGGCCAGAACACTGAAGCTTTCTTT	CSANTGGQNTEAFF
TRBD1	many	TRBV20-1	TRBJ2-1	TGCAGTGCTGGACAGGGCCTTGATGAGCAGTTCTTC	CSAGQGLDEQFF
.	many	TRBV12-3/TRBV12-4	TRBJ1-2	TGTGCCAGCATTTCACAGACCGGTAACTATGGCTACACCTTC	CASISQTGNYGYTF
.	.	TRBV5-1	TRBJ1-4	TGCGCCAGCAGCTTGCCCGACAGCGCGGGGCATGAAAAACTGTTTTTT	CASSLPDSAGHEKLFF
.	many	TRBV6-5	TRBJ2-2	TGTGCCAGCAGTTACACCGGGACCCCCGGGGAGCTGTTTTTT	CASSYTGTPGELFF
TRBD2	many	TRBV27	TRBJ2-5	TGTGCCAGCAGTTTCTTTCGCGGGGGAGGCGAGACCCAGTACTTC	CASSFFRGGGETQYF
TRBD1	few	TRBV7-2	TRBJ1-2	TGTGCCAGCAGCCTGGGGGGGACAGTCTATGGCTACACCTTC	CASSLGGTVYGYTF